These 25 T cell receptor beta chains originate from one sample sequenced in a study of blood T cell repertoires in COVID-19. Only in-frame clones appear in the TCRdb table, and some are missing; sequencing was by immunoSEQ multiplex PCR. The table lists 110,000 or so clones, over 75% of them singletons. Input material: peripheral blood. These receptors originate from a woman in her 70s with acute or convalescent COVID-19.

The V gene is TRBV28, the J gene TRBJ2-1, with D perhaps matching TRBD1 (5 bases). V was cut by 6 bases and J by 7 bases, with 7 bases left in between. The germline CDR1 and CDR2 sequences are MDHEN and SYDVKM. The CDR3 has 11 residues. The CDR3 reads CASSRANEQFF. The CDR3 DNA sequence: TGTGCCAGCAGCAGGGCTAATGAGCAGTTCTTC.

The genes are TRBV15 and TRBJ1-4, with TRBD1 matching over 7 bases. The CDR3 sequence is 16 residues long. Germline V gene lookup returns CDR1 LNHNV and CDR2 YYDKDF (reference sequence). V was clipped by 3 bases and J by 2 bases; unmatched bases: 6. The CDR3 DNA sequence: TGTGCCACCAGCAGGACAGGGATGACGACTAATGAAAAACTGTTTTTT. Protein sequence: CATSRTGMTTNEKLFF. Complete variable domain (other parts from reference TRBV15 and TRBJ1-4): DAMVIQNPRYQVTQFGKPVTLSCSQTLNHNVMYWYQQKSSQAPKLLFHYYDKDFNNEADTPDNFQSRRPNTSFCFLDIRSPGLGDTAMYLCATSRTGMTTNEKLFFGSGTQLSVL.

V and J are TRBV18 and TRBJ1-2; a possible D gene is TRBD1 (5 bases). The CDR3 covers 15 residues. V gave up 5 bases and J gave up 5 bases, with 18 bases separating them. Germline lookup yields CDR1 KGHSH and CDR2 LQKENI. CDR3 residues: CASSAGGGAPYGYTF. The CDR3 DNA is TGTGCCAGCTCAGCCGGGGGAGGGGCGCCTTATGGCTACACCTTC.

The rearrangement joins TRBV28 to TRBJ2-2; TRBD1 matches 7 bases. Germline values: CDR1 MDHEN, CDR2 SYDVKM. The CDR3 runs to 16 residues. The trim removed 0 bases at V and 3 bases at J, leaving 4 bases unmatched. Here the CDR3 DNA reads TGTGCCAGCAGTTTATGCTGGGACAGATACACCGGGGAGCTGTTTTTT. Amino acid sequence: CASSLCWDRYTGELFF.

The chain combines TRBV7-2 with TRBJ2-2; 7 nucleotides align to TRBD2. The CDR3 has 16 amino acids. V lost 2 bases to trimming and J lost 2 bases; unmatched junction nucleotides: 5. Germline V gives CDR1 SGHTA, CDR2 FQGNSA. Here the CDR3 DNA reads TGTGCCAGCAGCTTAATGTCTAGCGGAAACACCGGGGAGCTGTTTTTT. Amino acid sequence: CASSLMSSGNTGELFF.

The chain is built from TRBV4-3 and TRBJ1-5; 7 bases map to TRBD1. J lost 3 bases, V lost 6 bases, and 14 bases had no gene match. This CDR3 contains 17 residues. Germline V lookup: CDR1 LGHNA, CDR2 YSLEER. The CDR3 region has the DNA TGCGCCAGCAGTCGGGACAGCAATCATAGATACAATCAGCCCCAGCATTTT. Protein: CASSRDSNHRYNQPQHF.

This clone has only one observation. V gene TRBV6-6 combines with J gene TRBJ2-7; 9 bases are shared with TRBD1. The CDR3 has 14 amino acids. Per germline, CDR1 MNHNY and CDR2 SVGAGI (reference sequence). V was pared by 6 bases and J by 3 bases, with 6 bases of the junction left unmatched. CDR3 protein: CASRLRDRVYEQYF. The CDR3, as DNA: TGTGCCAGCAGACTCCGGGACAGGGTCTACGAGCAGTACTTC.

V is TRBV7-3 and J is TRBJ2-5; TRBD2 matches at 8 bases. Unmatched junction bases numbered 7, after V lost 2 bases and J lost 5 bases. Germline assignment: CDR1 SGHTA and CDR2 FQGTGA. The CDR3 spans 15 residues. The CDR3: CASSLSGLAGETQYF. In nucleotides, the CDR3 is TGTGCCAGCAGCTTATCCGGACTAGCCGGGGAGACCCAGTACTTC.

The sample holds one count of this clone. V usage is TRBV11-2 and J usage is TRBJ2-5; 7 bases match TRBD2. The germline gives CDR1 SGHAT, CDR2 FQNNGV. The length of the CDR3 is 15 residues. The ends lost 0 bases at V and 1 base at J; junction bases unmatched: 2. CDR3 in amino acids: CASSLDGRSQETQYF. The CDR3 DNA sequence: TGTGCCAGCAGCTTAGACGGGAGGTCCCAAGAGACCCAGTACTTC.

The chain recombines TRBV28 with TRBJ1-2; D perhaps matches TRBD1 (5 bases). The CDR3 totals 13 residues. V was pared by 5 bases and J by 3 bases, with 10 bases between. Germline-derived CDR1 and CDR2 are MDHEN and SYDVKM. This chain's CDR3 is CASSLLTDYGYTF. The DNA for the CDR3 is TGTGCCAGCAGTCTACTGACAGACTATGGCTACACCTTC.

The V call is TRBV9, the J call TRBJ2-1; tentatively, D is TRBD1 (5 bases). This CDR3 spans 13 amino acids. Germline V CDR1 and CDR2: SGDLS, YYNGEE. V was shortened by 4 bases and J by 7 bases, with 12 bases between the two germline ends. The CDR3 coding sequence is TGTGCCAGCAGCCAGGGTTTGGCTAATGAGCAGTTCTTC. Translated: CASSQGLANEQFF. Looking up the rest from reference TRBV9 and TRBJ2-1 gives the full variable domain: DSGVTQTPKHLITATGQRVTLRCSPRSGDLSVYWYQQSLDQGLQFLIQYYNGEERAKGNILERFSAQQFPDLHSELNLSSLELGDSALYFCASSQGLANEQFFGPGTRLTVL.

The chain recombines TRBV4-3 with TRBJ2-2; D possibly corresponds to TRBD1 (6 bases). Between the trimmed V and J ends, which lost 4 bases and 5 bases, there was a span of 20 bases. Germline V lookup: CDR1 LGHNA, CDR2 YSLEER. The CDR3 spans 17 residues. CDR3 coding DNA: TGCGCCAGCAGCCCCAAGGGGGACCTCGGAAAGACCGGGGAGCTGTTTTTT. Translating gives CASSPKGDLGKTGELFF.

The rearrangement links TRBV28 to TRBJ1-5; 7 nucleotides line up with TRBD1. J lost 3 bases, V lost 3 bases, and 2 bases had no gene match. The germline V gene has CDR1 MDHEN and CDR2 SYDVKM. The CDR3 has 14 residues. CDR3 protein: CASSLTGHNQPQHF. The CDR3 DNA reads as TGTGCCAGCAGTTTGACAGGGCACAATCAGCCCCAGCATTTT.

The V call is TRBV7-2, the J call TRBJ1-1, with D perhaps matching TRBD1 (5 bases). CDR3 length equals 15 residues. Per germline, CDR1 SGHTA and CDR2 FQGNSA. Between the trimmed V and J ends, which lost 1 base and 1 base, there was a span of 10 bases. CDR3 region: CASSLVGPGNTEAFF. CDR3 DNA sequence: TGTGCCAGCAGCTTAGTGGGGCCAGGGAACACTGAAGCTTTCTTT.

CDR3 protein: CARPILGTGQGNQPQHF. The CDR3 bases are TGTGCCAGGCCCATATTAGGGACGGGACAGGGCAATCAGCCCCAGCATTTT. The V and J genes are TRBV19 and TRBJ1-5, with TRBD1 matching over 8 bases. Germline CDR1 LNHDA, CDR2 SQIVND (reference sequence). CDR3 length: 17 amino acids. V lost 9 bases and J lost 2; bases outside the gene matches: 15.

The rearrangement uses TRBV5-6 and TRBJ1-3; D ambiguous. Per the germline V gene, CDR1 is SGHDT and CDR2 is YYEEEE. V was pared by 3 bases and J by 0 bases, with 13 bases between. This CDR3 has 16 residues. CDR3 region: CASSWRASYSGNTIYF. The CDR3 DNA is TGTGCCAGCAGCTGGCGGGCCTCCTACTCTGGAAACACCATATATTTT.

CDR3 sequence reads: CASSKGLPGTGELFF. The CDR3 DNA is TGTGCCAGCTCAAAAGGACTCCCGGGAACCGGGGAGCTGTTTTTT. This sequence joins TRBV18 and TRBJ2-2; D might be TRBD2 (5 bases). CDR3 length equals 15 residues. V was pared by 5 bases and J by 5 bases, with 15 bases between. The germline V gene encodes CDR1 KGHSH and CDR2 LQKENI.

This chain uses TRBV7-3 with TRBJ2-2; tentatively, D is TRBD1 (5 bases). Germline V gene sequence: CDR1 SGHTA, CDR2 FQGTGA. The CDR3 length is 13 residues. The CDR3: CASASTANGELFF. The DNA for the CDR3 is TGTGCTTCTGCCTCGACAGCAAACGGGGAGCTGTTTTTT.

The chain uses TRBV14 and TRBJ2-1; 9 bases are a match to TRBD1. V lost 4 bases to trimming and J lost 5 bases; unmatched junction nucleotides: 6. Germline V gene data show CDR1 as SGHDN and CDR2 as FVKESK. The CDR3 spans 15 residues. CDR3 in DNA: TGTGCCAGCAGCCGACGGGACAGGGTCCACAATGAGCAGTTCTTC. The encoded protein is CASSRRDRVHNEQFF. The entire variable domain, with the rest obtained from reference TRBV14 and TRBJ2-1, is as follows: EAGVTQFPSHSVIEKGQTVTLRCDPISGHDNLYWYRRVMGKEIKFLLHFVKESKQDESGMPNNRFLAERTGGTYSTLKVQPAELEDSGVYFCASSRRDRVHNEQFFGPGTRLTVL.

Here the CDR3 reads CAWNEQNYGYTF. DNA for the CDR3: TGTGCCTGGAACGAACAGAACTATGGCTACACCTTC. This chain connects TRBV30 to TRBJ1-2; D is ambiguous. Germline-derived CDR1 and CDR2 are GTSNPN and SVGIG (reference sequence). The CDR3 extends over 12 amino acids. V gave up 4 bases and J gave up 2 bases, with 8 bases separating them.

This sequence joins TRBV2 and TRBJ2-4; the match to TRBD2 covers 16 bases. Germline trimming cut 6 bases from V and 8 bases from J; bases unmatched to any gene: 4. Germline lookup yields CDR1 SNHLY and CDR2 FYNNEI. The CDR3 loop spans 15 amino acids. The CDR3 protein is CASRKGTSGGDIQYF. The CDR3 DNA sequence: TGTGCCAGCAGAAAAGGGACTAGCGGGGGGGACATTCAGTACTTC.

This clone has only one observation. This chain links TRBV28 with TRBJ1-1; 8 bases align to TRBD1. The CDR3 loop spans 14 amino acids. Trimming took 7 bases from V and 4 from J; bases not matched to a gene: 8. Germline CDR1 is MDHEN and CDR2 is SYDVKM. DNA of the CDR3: TGTGCCAGCACTGAAATAACAGGGGGCACTGAAGCTTTCTTT. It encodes CASTEITGGTEAFF. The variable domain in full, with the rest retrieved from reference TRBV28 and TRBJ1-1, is DVKVTQSSRYLVKRTGEKVFLECVQDMDHENMFWYRQDPGLGLRLIYFSYDVKMKEKGDIPEGYSVSREKKERFSLILESASTNQTSMYLCASTEITGGTEAFFGQGTRLTVV.

DNA for the CDR3: TGCGCCAGCAGCCTAGGACAGGGGCGTTTGGGTGAAAAACTGTTTTTT. Encoded protein: CASSLGQGRLGEKLFF. The chain carries TRBV4-3 and TRBJ1-4; TRBD1 matches at 9 bases. CDR1 is LGHNA and CDR2 is YSLEER in the germline V gene. The CDR3 spans 16 residues. V gave up 4 bases and J gave up 7 bases; unmatched junction bases: 10.

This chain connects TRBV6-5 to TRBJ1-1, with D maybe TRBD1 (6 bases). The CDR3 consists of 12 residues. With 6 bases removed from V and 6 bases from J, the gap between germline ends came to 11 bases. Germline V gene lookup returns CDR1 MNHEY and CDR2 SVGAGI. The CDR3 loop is CASRQGAAEAFF. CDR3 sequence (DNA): TGTGCCAGCAGACAGGGTGCCGCTGAAGCTTTCTTT.

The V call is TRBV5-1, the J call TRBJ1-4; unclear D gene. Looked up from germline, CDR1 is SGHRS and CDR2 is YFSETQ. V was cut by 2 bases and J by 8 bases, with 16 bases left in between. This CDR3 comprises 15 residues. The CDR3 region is CASSFSAQSSEKLFF. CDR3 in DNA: TGCGCCAGCAGCTTTAGCGCACAGTCATCCGAAAAACTGTTTTTT. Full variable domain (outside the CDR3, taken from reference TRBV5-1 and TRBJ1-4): KAGVTQTPRYLIKTRGQQVTLSCSPISGHRSVSWYQQTPGQGLQFLFEYFSETQRNKGNFPGRFSGRQFSNSRSEMNVSTLELGDSALYLCASSFSAQSSEKLFFGSGTQLSVL.